The 10 T cell receptor beta chains below were found in one sample sequenced in a study of human T cells and chemical hapten exposure. The sample's time point: patch test 2, 6 weeks after DPC sensitization. The treatment is: therapeutic diphenylcyclopropenone sensitization with weekly scalp DPC. TCRdb re-called the RACE reads with MiXCR, one entry per CDR3 protein. This table holds 110,000 to 150,000 distinct CDR3 sequences, roughly 12% found once. This material consisted of whole blood, taken in connection with sensitization to the hapten diphenylcyclopropenone (DPC). The receptors shown here come from a woman in her 50s with alopecia areata. Some clones in this sample may be carry-over from other donors' samples.

This clonotype was counted between two and nine times. J is TRBJ1-2 and V is TRBV5-1; 7 nucleotides align to TRBD1. Germline assignment: CDR1 SGHRS and CDR2 YFSETQ. The V segment lost 4 bases and the J segment 5 bases; nucleotides outside the gene matches: 2. CDR3 size: 12 residues. CDR3 residues: CASSKQGYGYTF. DNA of the CDR3: TGCGCCAGCAGCAAACAGGGGTATGGCTACACCTTC.

The chain combines TRBV11-2 with TRBJ2-2; D ambiguous. Trimming removed 6 bases at V and 7 bases at J, with 9 bases between. CDR3 length equals 12 residues. Per germline, CDR1 SGHAT and CDR2 FQNNGV. As DNA, the CDR3 is TGTGCCAGCAGTCGGCGCGGCGGGGAGCTGTTTTTT. Translated, it gives CASSRRGGELFF.

This clonotype has ten or more counts. This chain uses TRBV20-1 with TRBJ1-2; 7 nucleotides match TRBD1. V gave up 6 bases and J gave up 0 bases; unmatched junction bases: 4. Germline-derived CDR1 and CDR2 are DFQATT and SNEGSKA (reference sequence). The CDR3 length is 13 residues. Here the CDR3 reads CSAKGTANYGYTF. The CDR3 nucleotides are TGCAGTGCCAAAGGGACAGCTAACTATGGCTACACCTTC.

Ten or more counts support this clonotype. The J gene is TRBJ2-7, the V gene TRBV11-2; TRBD2 matches at 11 bases. Per the germline V gene, CDR1 is SGHAT and CDR2 is FQNNGV. CDR3 size: 18 residues. The V and J ends lost 2 bases and 7 bases, in that order; junction bases with no gene match: 16. The CDR3, as DNA: TGTGCCAGCAGCTTATACTCCGGTGGGACTAGCGGATCCGGAGAGCAGTACTTC. It specifies CASSLYSGGTSGSGEQYF.

This clonotype has at least ten counts. The chain joins TRBV20-1 to TRBJ2-7; 8 bases fit TRBD2. J lost 4 bases, V lost 6 bases, and 8 bases had no gene match. Looked up from germline, CDR1 is DFQATT and CDR2 is SNEGSKA (reference sequence). The CDR3 loop spans 13 amino acids. As DNA, the CDR3 is TGCAGTGCCCCACCCGCGGGGGGTTACGAGCAGTACTTC. Its translation is CSAPPAGGYEQYF.

This clonotype has a count of ten or more. CDR3 amino acids: CASRSTGNIQYF. As DNA, the CDR3 is TGTGCCAGCAGATCCACAGGGAACATTCAGTACTTC. V usage is TRBV5-6 and J usage is TRBJ2-4; possible D gene TRBD1, 6 bases. Looked up from germline, CDR1 is SGHDT and CDR2 is YYEEEE. The CDR3 consists of 12 residues. V was cut by 5 bases and J by 7 bases, with 10 bases left in between.

The chain is built from TRBV2 and TRBJ2-4; 10 bases are a match to TRBD1. Germline V gives CDR1 SNHLY, CDR2 FYNNEI. The CDR3 loop spans 14 amino acids. V shed 7 bases and J 3 bases; nucleotides not matched to a gene: 3. The DNA of the CDR3 is TGTGCCAGCATGGACAGGGGGGTCAAAAACATTCAGTACTTC. It translates to CASMDRGVKNIQYF.

This clonotype was seen more than once but under ten times. The genes are TRBV13 and TRBJ1-5, with a weak D call TRBD1 (6 bases). V was cut by 5 bases and J by 8 bases, with 16 bases left in between. Looked up from germline, CDR1 is PRHDT and CDR2 is FYEKMQ (reference sequence). The CDR3 covers 14 residues. This CDR3 reads CASSRGRGGEPQHF. DNA of the CDR3: TGTGCCAGCAGCCGGGGCAGGGGCGGGGAGCCCCAGCATTTT.

At least ten counts were recorded for this clonotype. The chain carries TRBV19 and TRBJ2-3; D assignment may be TRBD1 or TRBD2 (5 bases each). Germline assignment: CDR1 LNHDA and CDR2 SQIVND (reference sequence). The CDR3 is 14 residues long. V lost 7 bases, J lost 4 bases, and 15 bases lay in between. CDR3 protein: CASTPDTRADTQYF. DNA for the CDR3: TGTGCCAGTACCCCGGACACGAGGGCAGATACGCAGTATTTT. The full variable domain, rest sourced from reference TRBV19 and TRBJ2-3, is DGGITQSPKYLFRKEGQNVTLSCEQNLNHDAMYWYRQDPGQGLRLIYYSQIVNDFQKGDIAEGYSVSREKKESFPLTVTSAQKNPTAFYLCASTPDTRADTQYFGPGTRLTVL.

The CDR3: CASRLDRVSQPQHF. The CDR3 bases are TGTGCCAGCAGACTCGACAGGGTGAGTCAGCCCCAGCATTTT. V usage is TRBV6-2 or TRBV6-3 and J usage is TRBJ1-5; TRBD1 agrees at 7 bases. The germline gives CDR1 MNHEY, CDR2 SVGEGT. The trim removed 6 bases at V and 6 bases at J, leaving 8 bases unmatched. CDR3 length: 14 residues.